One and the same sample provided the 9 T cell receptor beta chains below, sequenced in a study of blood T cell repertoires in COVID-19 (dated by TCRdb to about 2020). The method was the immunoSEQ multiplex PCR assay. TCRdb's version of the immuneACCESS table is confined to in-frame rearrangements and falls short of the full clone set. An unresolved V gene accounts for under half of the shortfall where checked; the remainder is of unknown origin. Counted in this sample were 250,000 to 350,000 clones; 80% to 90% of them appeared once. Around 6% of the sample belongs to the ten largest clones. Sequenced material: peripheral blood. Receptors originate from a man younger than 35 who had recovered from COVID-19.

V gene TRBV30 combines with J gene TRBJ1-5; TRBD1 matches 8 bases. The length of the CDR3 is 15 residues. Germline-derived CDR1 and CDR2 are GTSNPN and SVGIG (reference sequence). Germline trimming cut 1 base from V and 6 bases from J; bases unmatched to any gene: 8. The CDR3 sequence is CAWSAGGGRGQPQHF. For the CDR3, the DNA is TGTGCCTGGAGTGCAGGGGGCGGGCGAGGTCAGCCCCAGCATTTT.

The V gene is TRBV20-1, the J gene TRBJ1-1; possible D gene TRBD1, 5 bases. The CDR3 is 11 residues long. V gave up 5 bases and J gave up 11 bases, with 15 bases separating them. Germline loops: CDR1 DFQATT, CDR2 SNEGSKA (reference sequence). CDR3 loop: CSARMEEGAFF. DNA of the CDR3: TGCAGTGCTCGCATGGAGGAGGGGGCTTTCTTT.

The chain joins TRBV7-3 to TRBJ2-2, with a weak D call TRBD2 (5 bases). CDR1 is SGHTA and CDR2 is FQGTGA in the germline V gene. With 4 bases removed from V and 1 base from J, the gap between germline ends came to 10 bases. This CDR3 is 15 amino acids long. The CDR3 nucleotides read TGTGCCAGCAGCTCCTCTCGGGGGAACACCGGGGAGCTGTTTTTT. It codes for CASSSSRGNTGELFF.

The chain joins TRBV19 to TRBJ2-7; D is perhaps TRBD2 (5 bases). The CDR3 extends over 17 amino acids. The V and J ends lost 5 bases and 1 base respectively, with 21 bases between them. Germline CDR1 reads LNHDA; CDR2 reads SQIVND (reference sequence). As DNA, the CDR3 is TGTGCCAGTAGTCCCCTGACCCGCAGCGGCATGTCCTACGAGCAGTACTTC. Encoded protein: CASSPLTRSGMSYEQYF.

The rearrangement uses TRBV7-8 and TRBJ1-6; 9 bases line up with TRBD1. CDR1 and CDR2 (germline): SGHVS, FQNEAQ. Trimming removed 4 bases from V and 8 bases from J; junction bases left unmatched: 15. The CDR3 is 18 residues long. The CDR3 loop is CASSSRTGVTSFYSPLHF. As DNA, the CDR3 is TGTGCCAGCAGCTCGCGGACAGGGGTAACGTCTTTCTATTCACCCCTCCACTTT.

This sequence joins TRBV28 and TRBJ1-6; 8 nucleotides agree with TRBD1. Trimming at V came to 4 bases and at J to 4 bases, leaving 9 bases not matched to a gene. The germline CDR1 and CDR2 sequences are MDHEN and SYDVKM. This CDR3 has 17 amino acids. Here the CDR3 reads CASSYMAGGSYNSPLHF. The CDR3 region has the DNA TGTGCCAGCAGTTACATGGCAGGGGGCTCTTATAATTCACCCCTCCACTTT.

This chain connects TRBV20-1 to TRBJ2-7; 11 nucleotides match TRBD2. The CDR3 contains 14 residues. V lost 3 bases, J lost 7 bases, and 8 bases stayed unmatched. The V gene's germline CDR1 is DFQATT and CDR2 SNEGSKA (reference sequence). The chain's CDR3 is CSASMLAGGREQYF. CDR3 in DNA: TGCAGTGCTAGTATGCTAGCGGGAGGAAGGGAGCAGTACTTC.

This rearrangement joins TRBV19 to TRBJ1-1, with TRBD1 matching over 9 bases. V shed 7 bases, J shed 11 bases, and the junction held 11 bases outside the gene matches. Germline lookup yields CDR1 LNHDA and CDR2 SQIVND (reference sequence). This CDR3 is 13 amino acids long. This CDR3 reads CASNPGQGVEAFF. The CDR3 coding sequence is TGTGCCAGTAACCCGGGACAGGGAGTTGAGGCTTTCTTT.

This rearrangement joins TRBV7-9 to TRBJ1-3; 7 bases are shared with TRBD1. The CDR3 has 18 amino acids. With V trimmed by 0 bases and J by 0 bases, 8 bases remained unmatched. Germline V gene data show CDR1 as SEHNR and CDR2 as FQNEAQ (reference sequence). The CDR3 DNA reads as TGTGCCAGCAGCTTAGCGGCCGGGACAGCCCCCTCTGGAAACACCATATATTTT. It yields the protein CASSLAAGTAPSGNTIYF.